These 25 T cell receptor beta chains came from one sample sequenced in a study of OX40 agonist ivuxolimab in advanced cancers. The repertoire was sequenced with immunoSEQ multiplex PCR; TCRdb's copy has only in-frame clones and lacks some. Among 90,000 or so clones listed, about 86% were seen once. The specimen comprised CD4+ or CD8+ T cells sorted from blood, sampled in a trial of the OX40 agonist ivuxolimab. All receptors come from an adult with an advanced solid tumor such as melanoma, head and neck, liver or kidney cancer.

Written as DNA, the CDR3 is TGCGCCAGCAGTGTGGGACAGGGGACTGGCAAAAACATTCAGTACTTC. This gives the protein CASSVGQGTGKNIQYF. V usage is TRBV10-1 and J usage is TRBJ2-4; 10 positions agree with TRBD1. With 4 bases clipped from V and 3 bases from J, the junction kept 6 bases outside the gene matches. This CDR3 contains 16 residues. CDR1 is WNHNN and CDR2 is SYGVQD in the germline V gene (reference sequence).

This chain joins TRBV7-3 and TRBJ2-7; TRBD1 aligns across 7 bases. The CDR3 has 12 amino acids. Trimming removed 3 bases from V and 6 bases from J; junction bases left unmatched: 2. Germline V CDR1 and CDR2: SGHTA, FQGTGA. The CDR3, as DNA: TGTGCCAGCAGCTTCGGACAGGCCGAGCAGTACTTC. It codes for CASSFGQAEQYF.

This sequence joins TRBV27 and TRBJ1-2, with 7 bases aligning to TRBD1. The CDR3 is 16 residues long. Germline CDR1 and CDR2: MNHEY and SMNVEV (reference sequence). V was pared by 3 bases and J by 4 bases, with 11 bases of the junction left unmatched. The CDR3 loop reads CASSFRSGGTFYGYTF. DNA of the CDR3: TGTGCCAGCAGTTTTAGGTCAGGGGGAACTTTCTATGGCTACACCTTC.

The genes are TRBV7-9 and TRBJ2-7; D is perhaps TRBD2 (5 bases). Looked up from germline, CDR1 is SEHNR and CDR2 is FQNEAQ (reference sequence). The V gene lost 3 bases and the J gene lost 5 bases, with 11 bases spanning the gap. There are 13 residues in the CDR3. The CDR3 reads CASSLPRSDEQYF. In nucleotides, the CDR3 is TGTGCCAGCAGCTTGCCCCGTAGCGACGAGCAGTACTTC.

The chain uses TRBV6-5 and TRBJ1-6, with TRBD1 matching over 8 bases. The CDR3 has 14 amino acids. V was clipped by 3 bases and J by 13 bases; unmatched bases: 8. The germline V gene has CDR1 MNHEY and CDR2 SVGAGI. The CDR3 region has the DNA TGTGCCAGCAGTTATGGACAGGGAGTAGCGCCCCTCCACTTT. Amino acids: CASSYGQGVAPLHF.

The chain carries TRBV10-3 and TRBJ2-7, with D maybe TRBD1 (6 bases). This CDR3 contains 12 residues. Looked up from germline, CDR1 is ENHRY and CDR2 is SYGVKD. Trimming stripped 3 bases from V and 6 bases from J, with 9 bases between. The CDR3 DNA follows: TGTGCCATCAGTGACAGGGGACCCGAGCAGTACTTC. Amino acid sequence: CAISDRGPEQYF.

The chain carries TRBV7-2 and TRBJ2-1; TRBD2 agrees at 7 bases. This CDR3 has 15 residues. The V gene's germline CDR1 is SGHTA and CDR2 FQGNSA. V shed 5 bases, J shed 3 bases, and the junction held 7 bases outside the gene matches. This CDR3 is CASSKEGGSYNEQFF. The CDR3 DNA reads as TGTGCCAGCAGCAAAGAGGGCGGGAGCTACAATGAGCAGTTCTTC.

The rearrangement links TRBV7-7 to TRBJ2-1, with D hard to call. The germline gives CDR1 SSHAT, CDR2 FNYEAQ (reference sequence). The CDR3 is 13 amino acids. V lost 2 bases and J lost 10, with 12 bases in between. The CDR3 region is CASSLLEVGEQFF. DNA for the CDR3: TGTGCCAGCAGCTTACTCGAGGTTGGAGAGCAGTTCTTC.

V usage is TRBV19 and J usage is TRBJ1-1; no clear D gene. CDR1 and CDR2 from the germline V gene are LNHDA and SQIVND (reference sequence). The CDR3 spans 15 residues. Trimming cost V 0 bases and J 3 bases, with 11 bases left between them. CDR3 sequence reads: CASSIDSWRDTEAFF. In nucleotides, the CDR3 is TGTGCCAGTAGTATAGATTCGTGGAGGGACACTGAAGCTTTCTTT.

This clone occurred a few times. This sequence joins TRBV9 and TRBJ1-6; weak D call: TRBD1 (6 bases). The V gene lost 3 bases and the J gene lost 7 bases, with 11 bases spanning the gap. CDR1 is SGDLS, CDR2 YYNGEE, per germline. CDR3 length: 14 residues. CDR3 nucleotide sequence: TGTGCCAGCAGCGCCGGGACAACCAATTCACCCCTCCACTTT. Amino acid sequence: CASSAGTTNSPLHF.

This chain connects TRBV5-4 to TRBJ1-2; tentatively, D is TRBD1 (6 bases). V lost 4 bases and J lost 8, with 18 bases in between. Germline V gene lookup returns CDR1 SGHNT and CDR2 YYREEE (reference sequence). The CDR3 loop spans 14 amino acids. CDR3 protein: CASSVGGTGFGYTF. The CDR3 region has the DNA TGTGCCAGCAGCGTGGGGGGAACAGGGTTCGGCTACACCTTC.

V and J are TRBV19 and TRBJ2-7; D ambiguous. This CDR3 is 14 amino acids long. The germline V gene encodes CDR1 LNHDA and CDR2 SQIVND (reference sequence). V was cut by 3 bases and J by 3 bases, with 12 bases left in between. Here the CDR3 reads CASSMVSEDYEQYF. The CDR3 region has the DNA TGTGCCAGTAGTATGGTCAGCGAGGACTACGAGCAGTACTTC. Supplemented by reference TRBV19 and TRBJ2-7, the full variable domain reads DGGITQSPKYLFRKEGQNVTLSCEQNLNHDAMYWYRQDPGQGLRLIYYSQIVNDFQKGDIAEGYSVSREKKESFPLTVTSAQKNPTAFYLCASSMVSEDYEQYFGPGTRLTVT.

The chain recombines TRBV19 with TRBJ2-7, with D unresolved. This CDR3 has 17 residues. From germline, CDR1 is LNHDA and CDR2 SQIVND (reference sequence). The V and J ends lost 5 bases and 0 bases respectively, with 20 bases between them. CDR3 region: CASSAPLRIKSSYEQYF. DNA of the CDR3: TGTGCCAGTAGTGCGCCACTCAGGATCAAGAGCTCCTACGAGCAGTACTTC.

The rearrangement links TRBV4-3 to TRBJ2-7; D may be TRBD2 (5 bases). Trimming pared 1 base from V and 2 bases from J, leaving 9 bases between. This CDR3 region has 14 residues. The V gene's germline CDR1 is LGHNA and CDR2 YSLEER. CDR3 sequence (DNA): TGCGCCAGCAGCCAAGGCAGCGGAACCTACGAGCAGTACTTC. Its protein is CASSQGSGTYEQYF.

The chain links TRBV2 to TRBJ2-3, with D perhaps assigned TRBD1 or TRBD2 (5 bases each). With 6 bases removed from V and 5 bases from J, the gap between germline ends came to 15 bases. Germline values: CDR1 SNHLY, CDR2 FYNNEI. CDR3 length equals 14 residues. The CDR3 DNA reads as TGTGCCAGCAGATTCGGGACCGCCCAAGATACGCAGTATTTT. Translation gives CASRFGTAQDTQYF.

This chain joins TRBV27 and TRBJ2-7; perhaps TRBD1 as D (5 bases). The V end lost 2 bases, the J end lost 2 bases, and 7 bases lay between the germline ends. The germline CDR1 and CDR2 sequences are MNHEY and SMNVEV (reference sequence). The CDR3 contains 13 residues. CDR3 DNA: TGTGCCAGCAGTTTAAAGGGGCCCTACGAGCAGTACTTC. As protein: CASSLKGPYEQYF.

V gene TRBV2 combines with J gene TRBJ2-7; 9 nucleotides line up with TRBD2. CDR3 size: 16 residues. V shed 4 bases and J 4 bases; nucleotides not matched to a gene: 11. Looked up from germline, CDR1 is SNHLY and CDR2 is FYNNEI. CDR3 sequence reads: CASSGGSGGQGYEQYF. The CDR3 DNA reads as TGTGCCAGCAGTGGGGGTAGCGGGGGCCAGGGGTACGAGCAGTACTTC. Filled out from reference TRBV2 and TRBJ2-7, the complete variable domain reads EPEVTQTPSHQVTQMGQEVILRCVPISNHLYFYWYRQILGQKVEFLVSFYNNEISEKSEIFDDQFSVERPDGSNFTLKIRSTKLEDSAMYFCASSGGSGGQGYEQYFGPGTRLTVT.

CDR3 sequence: CASSQEASTGYGYTF. The CDR3 region has the DNA TGCGCCAGCAGCCAAGAGGCATCCACCGGCTATGGCTACACCTTC. The rearrangement uses TRBV4-1 and TRBJ1-2, with D unresolved. Between the trimmed V and J ends, which lost 0 bases and 4 bases, there was a span of 12 bases. This CDR3 is built from 15 residues. Germline assignment: CDR1 MGHRA and CDR2 YSYEKL.

The J gene is TRBJ2-5, the V gene TRBV7-2; D remains unclear. V lost 5 bases and J 2 bases, leaving 12 bases between the germline ends. The CDR3 consists of 14 residues. Germline CDR1 is SGHTA and CDR2 is FQGNSA. CDR3 sequence reads: CASSRGPSQETQYF. DNA for the CDR3: TGTGCCAGCAGCCGAGGACCGTCTCAAGAGACCCAGTACTTC.

About this clone itself: Since no conserved phenylalanine or tryptophan closes the CDR3, a read error is the likely cause. The limits of the CDR3 on the DNA are not certain, so only TCRdb's listed CDR3 is given. The rearrangement links TRBV21-1 to TRBJ2-7; the table's D gene call, TRBD2, was not cross checked with the DNA. TRBV21-1 is tagged as a pseudogene. The CDR3 has 15 residues if both end residues are counted. The CDR3 sequence is CASSKDPRAAGGLHK.

The V call is TRBV2, the J call TRBJ2-6; 13 bases map to TRBD2. CDR3 size: 18 residues. Trimming cost V 8 bases and J 1 base; bases outside gene matches: 8. The germline V gene has CDR1 SNHLY and CDR2 FYNNEI. The CDR3 sequence: CASRTSGGAWSGANVLTF. DNA of the CDR3: TGTGCCAGCCGTACTAGCGGGGGGGCTTGGTCTGGGGCCAACGTCCTGACTTTC.

The genes are TRBV5-1 and TRBJ1-1, with D unresolved. The CDR3 extends over 13 amino acids. Trimming took off 4 bases at V and 4 bases at J, with 11 bases between the two ends. Germline V lookup: CDR1 SGHRS, CDR2 YFSETQ. CDR3 sequence reads: CASSLDTSTEAFF. The CDR3 DNA reads as TGCGCCAGCAGCCTAGACACCTCCACTGAAGCTTTCTTT.

The V call is TRBV5-4, the J call TRBJ2-1; D is perhaps TRBD2 (5 bases). V was clipped by 9 bases and J by 6 bases, with 22 bases between them. Germline assignment: CDR1 SGHNT and CDR2 YYREEE (reference sequence). The CDR3 consists of 15 residues. CDR3 DNA sequence: TGTGCCATCGGAGCGGCGGGTGAGATCTTCAATGAGCAGTTCTTC. Protein sequence: CAIGAAGEIFNEQFF. The whole variable domain, remainder taken from reference TRBV5-4 and TRBJ2-1, is ETGVTQSPTHLIKTRGQQVTLRCSSQSGHNTVSWYQQALGQGPQFIFQYYREEENGRGNFPPRFSGLQFPNYSSELNVNALELDDSALYLCAIGAAGEIFNEQFFGPGTRLTVL.

This clone was observed a few times. The J gene is TRBJ1-5, the V gene TRBV4-3; no clear D gene. V lost 2 bases, J lost 3 bases, and 5 bases lay in between. The CDR3 runs 13 residues. Germline V gene data show CDR1 as LGHNA and CDR2 as YSLEER. CDR3 amino acids: CASSQSANQPQHF. In DNA form, the CDR3 reads TGCGCCAGCAGCCAATCCGCCAATCAGCCCCAGCATTTT.

The genes are TRBV18 and TRBJ2-7, with D possibly being TRBD2 (6 bases). V was pared by 0 bases and J by 7 bases, with 10 bases between. The CDR3 has 13 residues. From germline, CDR1 is KGHSH and CDR2 LQKENI. CDR3 region: CASSPPGRGEQYF. The CDR3, as DNA: TGTGCCAGCTCACCACCGGGTCGGGGGGAGCAGTACTTC. The full variable domain, with the rest looked up from reference TRBV18 and TRBJ2-7, is NAGVMQNPRHLVRRRGQEARLRCSPMKGHSHVYWYRQLPEEGLKFMVYLQKENIIDESGMPKERFSAEFPKEGPSILRIQQVVRGDSAAYFCASSPPGRGEQYFGPGTRLTVT.